This TCR beta chain stems from a study of blood T cell repertoires in COVID-19. Across the whole study: COVID-19 samples, acute and convalescent, were from the United States, Italy and Spain. PBMCs, B-cell-depleted T cells, or T cells were the source of the cDNA or gDNA that made up the material.

In its sample, this clone was seen a few times. Per the original methods: How many nucleated cells were present was estimated from reference gene primer amplification. Data came from immunoSEQ multiplex PCR; TCRdb stores just in-frame clones and leaves some out. The V and J calls and clone size were taken over from that table, and D and trimming were inferred from the DNA. Counted here are just under 65,000 clones, around four fifths occurring once; the ten biggest clones make up about two fifths. J lost 6 bases, V lost 6 bases, and 10 bases had no gene match. Germline loops: CDR1 KGHSH, CDR2 LQKENI. The CDR3 runs to 17 residues.

V is TRBV18 and J is TRBJ2-1, with 14 bases that match TRBD2. The clonotype comes from a human donor in a cohort sampled during active COVID-19. Material: peripheral blood. The CDR3 loop reads CASSFASGLAGGNEQFF. The CDR3 DNA reads as TGTGCCAGCTCCTTCGCCTCCGGACTAGCGGGGGGCAATGAGCAGTTCTTC.